These 24 T cell receptor beta chains share one sample of origin, sequenced in a study of CD8 T cells in Susac syndrome. It was with random hexamers that roughly 0.5 to 1 ug RNA was reverse transcribed. TCRdb itself ran the immunoSEQ multiplex PCR reads through MiXCR, one entry per CDR3 protein. The sample shows roughly 330,000 distinct CDR3 sequences, roughly nine tenths of them seen only once. What was sequenced was CD4+ T cells from PBMCs. The receptors here all came from a human donor with multiple sclerosis.

The genes are TRBV7-9 and TRBJ2-3; 7 nucleotides agree with TRBD1. With V trimmed by 5 bases and J by 5 bases, 10 bases remained unmatched. CDR1 and CDR2 from the germline V gene are SEHNR and FQNEAQ (reference sequence). The CDR3 sequence is 15 residues long. CDR3 in amino acids: CASSKTGWFEDTQYF. CDR3 bases: TGTGCCAGCAGCAAGACAGGGTGGTTCGAAGATACGCAGTATTTT.

The CDR3 DNA reads as TGCGCCAGCAGCTTGGCAGGACAGGGGCCAGCCTACGAGCAGTACTTC. It translates to CASSLAGQGPAYEQYF. This rearrangement joins TRBV5-1 to TRBJ2-7, with 9 bases identical to TRBD1. V trimming: 0 bases; J trimming: 2 bases; junction bases outside the gene matches: 6. The CDR3 has 16 residues. Germline V gives CDR1 SGHRS, CDR2 YFSETQ. The whole variable domain, remainder taken from reference TRBV5-1 and TRBJ2-7, is KAGVTQTPRYLIKTRGQQVTLSCSPISGHRSVSWYQQTPGQGLQFLFEYFSETQRNKGNFPGRFSGRQFSNSRSEMNVSTLELGDSALYLCASSLAGQGPAYEQYFGPGTRLTVT.

This chain uses TRBV19 with TRBJ1-1; D gene unclear. V was pared by 2 bases and J by 1 base, with 5 bases between. CDR3 length: 13 residues. CDR1 is LNHDA and CDR2 is SQIVND in the germline V gene (reference sequence). The CDR3 nucleotides read TGTGCCAGTAGTATACTTACGAACACTGAAGCTTTCTTT. Protein: CASSILTNTEAFF.

The chain uses TRBV27 and TRBJ1-2, with D unclear. The germline V gene encodes CDR1 MNHEY and CDR2 SMNVEV (reference sequence). Between the trimmed V and J ends, which lost 6 bases and 0 bases, there was a span of 14 bases. This CDR3 has 15 amino acids. The CDR3, as DNA: TGTGCCAGCAGGAAGGTCAGCCGATCTAACTATGGCTACACCTTC. Encoded protein: CASRKVSRSNYGYTF.

The chain employs TRBV12-3 or TRBV12-4 and TRBJ1-2, with a tentative D call TRBD1 (6 bases). Trimming pared 8 bases from V and 8 bases from J, leaving 24 bases between. The CDR3 extends over 15 amino acids. DNA of the CDR3: TGTGCCAGCGGAACCACTAATGAACAGGGTCACGGCTACACCTTC. This sequence encodes CASGTTNEQGHGYTF.

The chain uses TRBV11-2 and TRBJ2-7; D is ambiguous. This CDR3 is built from 12 residues. Germline loops: CDR1 SGHAT, CDR2 FQNNGV. Trimming left V 8 bases short and J 4 bases short, with 12 bases between. This CDR3 reads CASQPQKYEQYF. CDR3 sequence (DNA): TGTGCCAGCCAACCCCAGAAGTACGAGCAGTACTTC. The full variable domain, rest sourced from reference TRBV11-2 and TRBJ2-7, is EAGVAQSPRYKIIEKRQSVAFWCNPISGHATLYWYQQILGQGPKLLIQFQNNGVVDDSQLPKDRFSAERLKGVDSTLKIQPAKLEDSAVYLCASQPQKYEQYFGPGTRLTVT.

This clonotype showed up just once. The chain uses TRBV18 and TRBJ1-1; 9 bases agree with TRBD1. The CDR3 totals 15 residues. Germline-derived CDR1 and CDR2 are KGHSH and LQKENI. V was pared by 6 bases and J by 6 bases, with 11 bases of the junction left unmatched. This chain's CDR3 is CASSLIRDREAEAFF. CDR3 DNA: TGTGCCAGCTCCCTCATACGGGACAGGGAGGCTGAAGCTTTCTTT.

The CDR3 DNA sequence: TGTGCCAGCAGTTTAGCTCAGGGTTCCTATGGCTACACCTTC. It encodes CASSLAQGSYGYTF. The chain joins TRBV12-3 or TRBV12-4 to TRBJ1-2; tentative D call: TRBD1 (5 bases). The CDR3 spans 14 residues. Trimming shortened V by 0 bases and J by 4 bases, and 9 bases separated the two germline ends.

The rearrangement links TRBV5-1 to TRBJ2-2, with unresolved D. V lost 3 bases to trimming and J lost 7 bases, with 10 bases between them. The germline CDR1 and CDR2 sequences are SGHRS and YFSETQ. The CDR3 is 13 amino acids. The CDR3 here is CASSSVPIGELFF. Here the CDR3 DNA reads TGCGCCAGCAGCTCAGTACCTATCGGGGAGCTGTTTTTT.

The CDR3 DNA sequence: TGTGCCAGCAGGGGGTCGGTAGCTAACTATGGCTACACCTTC. It yields the protein CASRGSVANYGYTF. V usage is TRBV2 and J usage is TRBJ1-2; no clear D. The length of the CDR3 is 14 residues. Germline values: CDR1 SNHLY, CDR2 FYNNEI. The germline V and J ends were trimmed by 6 bases and 0 bases, with 11 bases remaining between them.

The J gene is TRBJ1-2, the V gene TRBV18, with D uncertain. The CDR3 totals 12 residues. V shed 6 bases and J shed 3 bases, with 8 bases lying between them. Germline values: CDR1 KGHSH, CDR2 LQKENI. Here the CDR3 reads CASSRGDYGYTF. In DNA, the CDR3 is TGTGCCAGCTCGCGGGGAGACTATGGCTACACCTTC.

The V gene is TRBV12-3 or TRBV12-4, the J gene TRBJ1-5; 8 positions agree with TRBD1. The CDR3 loop spans 14 amino acids. The V and J ends lost 5 bases and 4 bases, in that order; junction bases with no gene match: 4. The CDR3 protein is CASSPDRENQPQHF. The CDR3 region has the DNA TGTGCCAGCAGTCCGGACAGGGAAAATCAGCCCCAGCATTTT.

This chain connects TRBV3-1 to TRBJ1-6; 8 bases fit TRBD1. The CDR3 has 17 amino acids. Losses at the gene ends were 5 bases for V and 0 bases for J; bases not matched to a gene: 6. Per germline, CDR1 LGHDT and CDR2 YNNKEL (reference sequence). CDR3 nucleotide sequence: TGTGCCAGCAGCTCGCGGACAGGGAGCTCCTATAATTCACCCCTCCACTTT. Translating gives CASSSRTGSSYNSPLHF. The full variable domain, completed using reference TRBV3-1 and TRBJ1-6, is DTAVSQTPKYLVTQMGNDKSIKCEQNLGHDTMYWYKQDSKKFLKIMFSYNNKELIINETVPNRFSPKSPDKAHLNLHINSLELGDSAVYFCASSSRTGSSYNSPLHFGNGTRLTVT.

The chain uses TRBV6-5 and TRBJ2-5; D unclear. CDR1 and CDR2 from the germline V gene are MNHEY and SVGAGI. This CDR3 comprises 13 residues. V lost 6 bases and J 3 bases, leaving 11 bases between the germline ends. The CDR3 is CASSPNRKETQYF. The CDR3 nucleotides read TGTGCCAGCAGCCCTAACCGCAAAGAGACCCAGTACTTC.

CDR3 coding DNA: TGCAGTGCTAGCCCCAGGAGAGGTCAGCCCCAGCATTTT. Protein sequence: CSASPRRGQPQHF. V and J are TRBV20-1 and TRBJ1-5; D is uncertain. Trimming pared 3 bases from V and 6 bases from J, leaving 12 bases between. There are 13 residues in the CDR3. The germline V gene encodes CDR1 DFQATT and CDR2 SNEGSKA (reference sequence).

The rearrangement joins TRBV28 to TRBJ2-7, with D maybe TRBD2 (6 bases). Between the trimmed V and J ends, which lost 5 bases and 3 bases, there was a span of 17 bases. CDR3 length: 15 amino acids. Germline V gives CDR1 MDHEN, CDR2 SYDVKM. CDR3 protein: CASSRRGSLDYEQYF. The DNA of the CDR3 is TGTGCCAGCAGTCGGAGGGGCTCCCTTGACTACGAGCAGTACTTC. Variable domain in full (rest from reference TRBV28 and TRBJ2-7): DVKVTQSSRYLVKRTGEKVFLECVQDMDHENMFWYRQDPGLGLRLIYFSYDVKMKEKGDIPEGYSVSREKKERFSLILESASTNQTSMYLCASSRRGSLDYEQYFGPGTRLTVT.

The V gene is TRBV5-4, the J gene TRBJ2-2; D is possibly TRBD2 (6 bases). Trimming stripped 0 bases from V and 6 bases from J, with 12 bases between. The CDR3 sequence is 15 residues long. The germline CDR1 and CDR2 sequences are SGHNT and YYREEE (reference sequence). For the CDR3, the DNA is TGTGCCAGCAGCTTGGAGCGGGTATCCGCCGGGGAGCTGTTTTTT. Residues: CASSLERVSAGELFF.

The chain links TRBV20-1 to TRBJ1-2, with a possible D match to TRBD1 (5 bases). CDR1 and CDR2 (germline): DFQATT, SNEGSKA (reference sequence). Trimming removed 3 bases at V and 8 bases at J, with 7 bases between. The CDR3 runs to 10 residues. CDR3 nucleotides: TGCAGTGCTAGCCAGGGAGGCTACACCTTC. Translated, it gives CSASQGGYTF.

This clonotype appeared a single time. This sequence joins TRBV14 and TRBJ1-4; D is unclear. Germline V gene lookup returns CDR1 SGHDN and CDR2 FVKESK. The CDR3 is 14 residues long. V lost 5 bases to trimming and J lost 8 bases, with 15 bases between them. The CDR3 sequence is CASSSGPEREKLFF. The CDR3 nucleotides read TGTGCCAGCAGCTCCGGGCCCGAAAGGGAAAAACTGTTTTTT.

The sample holds a few counts of this clonotype. J is TRBJ2-7 and V is TRBV2, with 9 bases fitting TRBD1. The CDR3 is made up of 13 amino acids. Germline V CDR1 and CDR2: SNHLY, FYNNEI. The J segment lost 3 bases and the V segment lost 8 bases, leaving 5 bases of the junction unmatched. CDR3 nucleotides: TGTGCCAGCGGACAGGGGAAAGACTACGAGCAGTACTTC. It encodes CASGQGKDYEQYF.

This chain uses TRBV9 with TRBJ2-1, with 13 bases that match TRBD2. Germline CDR1 reads SGDLS; CDR2 reads YYNGEE. V shed 4 bases and J 10 bases; nucleotides not matched to a gene: 8. This CDR3 has 15 residues. CDR3 amino acids: CASSPRTSGSGEQFF. The DNA of the CDR3 is TGTGCCAGCAGCCCCCGGACTAGCGGGAGTGGAGAGCAGTTCTTC.

V and J are TRBV27 and TRBJ2-7; D might be TRBD2 (7 bases). The V gene lost 5 bases and the J gene lost 4 bases, with 18 bases spanning the gap. This CDR3 is built from 15 residues. In germline, CDR1 is MNHEY, CDR2 SMNVEV (reference sequence). CDR3 protein: CASSPRPGGGYEQYF. The CDR3 DNA reads TGTGCCAGCAGTCCACGGCCGGGGGGCGGTTACGAGCAGTACTTC.

This chain links TRBV6-1 with TRBJ2-6; the D gene is possibly TRBD1 (6 bases). The V gene lost 5 bases and the J gene lost 0 bases, with 20 bases spanning the gap. The CDR3 length is 19 residues. In germline, CDR1 is MNHNS, CDR2 SASEGT. CDR3 residues: CASSSYRDWILSGANVLTF. The CDR3 DNA reads TGTGCCAGCAGTAGCTACAGGGATTGGATACTCTCTGGGGCCAACGTCCTGACTTTC.

V gene TRBV12-3 or TRBV12-4 combines with J gene TRBJ1-1; no clear D gene. V lost 3 bases and J lost 4, with 9 bases in between. The CDR3 loop spans 13 amino acids. The CDR3 nucleotides read TGTGCCAGCAGTTTTAGGTGGGGCACTGAAGCTTTCTTT. This codes for CASSFRWGTEAFF.